This T cell receptor beta chain was sequenced during a study of cytomegalovirus exposure and HLA in healthy donors. The study's findings and limits: According to a later analysis, donors in an Asian-associated ancestry cluster reportedly had fewer N-insertions than the roughly 670-donor mean. In a later analysis, HLA-associated TCR beta chains were more clonally expanded than equally common others.

Concerning this clone: Antigen unknown.

The PCR contained 60 Vbeta and 13 Jbeta primers. Assay: immunoSEQ multiplex PCR; the TCRdb copy retains only in-frame clones and omits some. The data show approximately 86,000 clones, 76% seen once. Losses at the gene ends were 2 bases for V and 6 bases for J; bases not matched to a gene: 13. Germline assignment: CDR1 SNHLY and CDR2 FYNNEI. The CDR3 consists of 18 residues. The chain combines TRBV2 with TRBJ2-1; 10 nucleotides align to TRBD2. Sequencing was performed on PBMCs. The receptor was isolated from a man aged 40-49 years in good health and CMV-seronegative. CDR3: CASSEYPPLAGVGNEQFF. In DNA form, the CDR3 reads TGTGCCAGCAGTGAATACCCCCCCCTAGCGGGGGTGGGCAATGAGCAGTTCTTC.